The subject of this entry is one TCR beta chain. Treatment reported: about 20 received Ad26.COV2.S at low or high dose, single or two shots; five or six received placebo; per-sample allocation not given. Each sample was drawn 63 days after the first injection (of vaccine or placebo). As its vector, the vaccine had Ad26, which expressed Wuhan-strain SARS-CoV-2 spike. The sample comes from a study of Ad26.COV2.S vaccination and SARS-CoV-2 variants. Study as a whole: By the intramuscular route, Ad26.COV2.S was given once, or twice 56 days apart.

Here immunoSEQ multiplex PCR was the method, and the copy in TCRdb shows in-frame clones only, minus some. Of hundreds of thousands of clones in the sample, 88% were seen once. This CDR3 has 15 amino acids. CDR1 MNHEY and CDR2 SVGAGI come from the germline V gene. Trimming shortened V by 7 bases and J by 2 bases, and 17 bases separated the two germline ends. The sequenced sample was peripheral blood, obtained in a trial of Ad26.COV2.S vaccine versus placebo. This TCR was sampled from a person between 18 and 65 years old who received the Ad26.COV2.S COVID-19 vaccine or a placebo. The chain links TRBV6-5 to TRBJ1-2, with D possibly matching TRBD1 (5 bases). The CDR3 spells CASTLTEGRNYGYTF. Here the CDR3 DNA reads TGTGCCAGCACACTTACGGAGGGGCGCAACTATGGCTACACCTTC.